This T cell receptor beta chain was sequenced for a study of blood T cell repertoires in COVID-19. As for the study in general: From T cells, B-cell-depleted T cells, or PBMCs came the material, which was cDNA or gDNA.

Trimming pared 8 bases from V and 0 bases from J, leaving 8 bases between. CDR1 and CDR2 from the germline V gene are MNHEY and SVGAGI. This CDR3 is 12 amino acids long. Original processing notes: How many nucleated cells were present was estimated from reference gene primer amplification. Clones were sequenced by immunoSEQ multiplex PCR, and TCRdb holds only the in-frame ones, with some missing. V and J calls and clone size follow that table, whereas D and trimming were derived from the DNA. The repertoire holds 65,000 to 90,000 clones, roughly four fifths seen once, with more than 9% in the top ten.

The V gene is TRBV6-5, the J gene TRBJ2-7; D unresolved. Sample: peripheral blood. This receptor was taken from a man aged 55 to 70 with acute or convalescent COVID-19. CDR3 protein: CASWASSYEQYF. The DNA for the CDR3 is TGTGCCAGCTGGGCCAGCTCCTACGAGCAGTACTTC.